One sample yielded the 3 T cell receptor beta chains listed below, sequenced in a study of blood T cell repertoires in COVID-19. Libraries were prepared by immunoSEQ multiplex PCR; TCRdb keeps only in-frame clonotypes and omits some of them. The table includes about 150,000 clones, around four fifths detected once. The sample was PBMCs or T cells enriched from blood (not recorded which). Receptors were obtained from an older man who had been exposed to COVID-19.

The rearrangement joins TRBV10-3 to TRBJ1-1; 8 bases align to TRBD1. With 3 bases clipped from V and 7 bases from J, the junction kept 10 bases outside the gene matches. CDR3 length: 15 residues. The germline V gene has CDR1 ENHRY and CDR2 SYGVKD. CDR3: CAISDTTGAGGEAFF. In DNA form, the CDR3 reads TGTGCCATCAGTGACACGACAGGGGCAGGGGGTGAAGCTTTCTTT.

The chain links TRBV4-1 to TRBJ1-1, with TRBD1 as a possible D gene (5 bases). The CDR3 contains 14 residues. The germline V gene encodes CDR1 MGHRA and CDR2 YSYEKL. V lost 0 bases, J lost 8 bases, and 13 bases lay in between. CDR3 bases: TGCGCCAGCAGCCAAGAGCCAGGGTCCCGAGAAGCTTTCTTT. This gives the protein CASSQEPGSREAFF.

The chain employs TRBV2 and TRBJ1-2, with D possibly being TRBD1 (6 bases). Looked up from germline, CDR1 is SNHLY and CDR2 is FYNNEI. V lost 7 bases and J lost 8, with 35 bases in between. The CDR3 loop spans 19 amino acids. CDR3 residues: CASIPRRGAEAGDPGGYTF. CDR3 DNA sequence: TGTGCCAGCATTCCGAGGCGGGGGGCGGAAGCAGGTGATCCTGGCGGCTACACCTTC.